These T cell receptor beta chains were read from a single sample in a study of shared clonotypes between healthy human individuals. The assay was immunoSEQ multiplex PCR, and TCRdb's table has in-frame clones only and misses some. The sample lists some 630,000 clones, around 96% occurring once. The sequencing sample was made of naive CD8+ T cells sorted from blood. The receptors come from a woman in her thirties in good health. Both conserved end residues are part of each CDR3. Not every row has a clone size; where given, it reads once, few, many or a size class.

>TRBV28|many|TRBJ2-1
CASSFRRSYNEQFF
>TRBV5-6|-|TRBJ2-6
CASSLEGLAGANVLTF
>TRBV7-8|-|TRBJ2-1
CASSLLSGTGSAGEQFF
>TRBV27|-|TRBJ1-1
CASSLLPVTNTEAFF
>TRBV5-5|-|TRBJ2-7
CASSPPRDYEQYF
>TRBV13|-|-
CASSNNGGYEQYF
>TRBV30|-|TRBJ2-5
CAWSVLGDSTETQYF
>TRBV28|-|TRBJ2-7
CASSFPGLAGGPYEQYF
>TRBV7-9|once|TRBJ2-1
CASSRSGGWEQFF
>TRBV2|-|TRBJ2-3
CASSPTGADTQYF
>TRBV28|-|TRBJ1-5
CASSLTYRGQPQHF
>TRBV5-1|once|TRBJ2-2
CASSWTTSGIITGELFF
>TRBV2|-|TRBJ2-4
CASSGGVDRQKNIQYF
>TRBV15|-|TRBJ2-7
CATSGGQGKIYEQYF
>TRBV9|-|TRBJ2-3
CASSVGGSTDTQYF
>TRBV7-8|-|TRBJ2-5
CASSLEGQGRETQYF
>TRBV9|-|TRBJ2-7
CASSVRPSGTYEQYF
>TRBV13|-|TRBJ2-7
CASSLEQGLGEQYF
>TRBV28|-|TRBJ1-4
CASSDPGFGEKLFF
>TRBV5-5|-|TRBJ2-1
CASSWELSVEQFF
>TRBV27|-|TRBJ2-3
CASSSGTLGVDTQYF
>TRBV27|few|TRBJ1-5
CASSLGTGQPQHF
>TRBV28|-|TRBJ2-1
CASSFRRGLAGVSEQFF
>TRBV7-2|-|TRBJ2-1
CASSLVSGRVNEQFF
>TRBV5-6|-|TRBJ2-7
CASSPPGLQEQYF
>TRBV21-1|once|TRBJ2-5
CASSNRTGRQETQYF
>TRBV4-1|-|TRBJ2-7
CASSQDRGFNYEQYF
>TRBV27|-|TRBJ1-5
CASSLSSYSNQPQHF